One and the same sample provided the 28 T cell receptor beta chains below, sequenced in a study of blood T cell repertoires in COVID-19. TCRdb's copy holds only in-frame clones and misses some; the assay was immunoSEQ multiplex PCR. The sample has under 300,000 clones; 80% to 90% are singletons. The sample was PBMCs or T cells enriched from blood (not recorded which). These receptors were collected from a woman between 18 and 29 years old who had recovered from COVID-19.

This clone was seen a single time. CDR3 sequence reads: CASSPEHMNTEAFF. The CDR3 region has the DNA TGTGCCAGCTCTCCCGAACATATGAACACTGAAGCTTTCTTT. The V call is TRBV18, the J call TRBJ1-1; D is ambiguous. Germline V gives CDR1 KGHSH, CDR2 LQKENI. V was trimmed by 6 bases and J by 0 bases, leaving 11 bases between them. The CDR3 consists of 14 residues.

This chain uses TRBV3-1 (or the pseudogene TRBV3-2) with TRBJ2-3; 12 bases fit TRBD2. The CDR3 has 15 amino acids. Trimming at V came to 4 bases and at J to 4 bases, leaving 3 bases not matched to a gene. Germline V gives CDR1 LGHDT, CDR2 YNNKEL (reference sequence). The CDR3 region is CASSLTSGGSDTQYF. As DNA, the CDR3 is TGTGCCAGCAGCCTGACTAGCGGGGGATCAGATACGCAGTATTTT.

The rearrangement joins TRBV5-1 to TRBJ2-3, with TRBD2 matching over 12 bases. Germline V gene data show CDR1 as SGHRS and CDR2 as YFSETQ. With V trimmed by 0 bases and J by 5 bases, 7 bases remained unmatched. This CDR3 has 17 amino acids. CDR3 region: CASSLVATSGGQDTQYF. The DNA for the CDR3 is TGCGCCAGCAGCTTGGTCGCCACTAGCGGGGGGCAAGATACGCAGTATTTT.

V usage is TRBV6-6 and J usage is TRBJ2-4, with D possibly TRBD1 on 6 matching bases. V shed 5 bases and J shed 1 base, with 18 bases lying between them. CDR3 length: 17 amino acids. Germline values: CDR1 MNHNY, CDR2 SVGAGI (reference sequence). CDR3 in DNA: TGTGCCAGCAGTCGATTTACAGGGATGAGCGCCAAAAACATTCAGTACTTC. Amino acids: CASSRFTGMSAKNIQYF.

The chain couples TRBV2 to TRBJ2-3, with TRBD2 matching 7 bases. Per the germline V gene, CDR1 is SNHLY and CDR2 is FYNNEI. The CDR3 runs 17 residues. The junction had 16 bases not matched to a gene; V was cut back by 6 bases and J by 4 bases. CDR3 sequence reads: CASRQEGLAVISDTQYF. Written as DNA, the CDR3 is TGTGCCAGCAGGCAAGAGGGGCTAGCGGTTATCTCAGATACGCAGTATTTT. Complete variable domain (other parts from reference TRBV2 and TRBJ2-3): EPEVTQTPSHQVTQMGQEVILRCVPISNHLYFYWYRQILGQKVEFLVSFYNNEISEKSEIFDDQFSVERPDGSNFTLKIRSTKLEDSAMYFCASRQEGLAVISDTQYFGPGTRLTVL.

This sequence joins TRBV5-8 and TRBJ1-6; 8 positions match TRBD1. J gave up 9 bases and V 0 bases, and 2 bases lay outside the gene matches. Germline lookup yields CDR1 SGHTS and CDR2 YDEGEE. The CDR3 has 14 residues. The CDR3: CASSLAGGGSPLHF. Written as DNA, the CDR3 is TGTGCCAGCAGCTTGGCAGGGGGCGGTTCACCCCTCCACTTT.

This chain uses TRBV6-5 with TRBJ1-1, with unresolved D. V lost 2 bases and J lost 1, with 8 bases in between. The CDR3 has 14 residues. The V gene's germline CDR1 is MNHEY and CDR2 SVGAGI. This CDR3 is CASSYPTPNTEAFF. Here the CDR3 DNA reads TGTGCCAGCAGTTACCCGACACCGAACACTGAAGCTTTCTTT.

The rearrangement links TRBV29-1 to TRBJ2-1; 7 bases are a match to TRBD2. The CDR3 contains 19 residues. The germline V gene encodes CDR1 SQVTM and CDR2 ANQGSEA. The ends lost 0 bases at V and 0 bases at J; junction bases unmatched: 14. The CDR3 loop is CSVEDRFRRGRYSYNEQFF. The CDR3 coding sequence is TGCAGCGTTGAAGATAGGTTTCGGCGGGGGAGATACTCCTACAATGAGCAGTTCTTC.

This clone occurred a few times. The chain is built from TRBV5-6 and TRBJ1-1; unclear D gene. From germline, CDR1 is SGHDT and CDR2 YYEEEE. The CDR3 has 13 amino acids. V was clipped by 5 bases and J by 0 bases, with 8 bases between them. The CDR3 DNA sequence: TGTGCCAGCAGGTCATTCCTGAACACTGAAGCTTTCTTT. Its protein product is CASRSFLNTEAFF.

V is TRBV5-1 and J is TRBJ2-1; 8 nucleotides line up with TRBD1. The V segment lost 4 bases and the J segment 9 bases; nucleotides outside the gene matches: 9. From germline, CDR1 is SGHRS and CDR2 YFSETQ. The CDR3 runs 14 residues. The CDR3 DNA reads TGCGCCAGCAGCATCGGACAGGGCTGGGGTGAGCAGTTCTTC. Its protein product is CASSIGQGWGEQFF.

This chain joins TRBV15 and TRBJ1-3; D perhaps matches TRBD1 (5 bases). Per the germline V gene, CDR1 is LNHNV and CDR2 is YYDKDF (reference sequence). The length of the CDR3 is 16 residues. The V end lost 0 bases, the J end lost 0 bases, and 9 bases lay between the germline ends. CDR3 coding DNA: TGTGCCACCAGCAGAGACAGGGAACCCTCTGGAAACACCATATATTTT. Translation gives CATSRDREPSGNTIYF.

This chain uses TRBV7-6 with TRBJ2-5; a weak D match, TRBD2 (5 bases). The CDR3 totals 15 residues. Trimming pared 5 bases from V and 5 bases from J, leaving 18 bases between. Per germline, CDR1 SGHVS and CDR2 FNYEAQ. CDR3 coding DNA: TGTGCCAGCAGCCCAGTACCGGGGAACCGGGAGACCCAGTACTTC. This codes for CASSPVPGNRETQYF.

V is TRBV19 and J is TRBJ2-4; TRBD1 matches at 11 bases. The CDR3 is 14 amino acids. Germline-derived CDR1 and CDR2 are LNHDA and SQIVND (reference sequence). V dropped 5 bases and J dropped 7; count of bases not matched to a gene: 4. The CDR3, as DNA: TGTGCCAGTAGTCACCGGGACAGGGGGAACATTCAGTACTTC. Amino acids: CASSHRDRGNIQYF.

V gene TRBV5-6 combines with J gene TRBJ2-1; TRBD2 is a possible D gene (5 bases). Trimming pared 4 bases from V and 0 bases from J, leaving 14 bases between. Germline CDR1 SGHDT, CDR2 YYEEEE. The length of the CDR3 is 16 residues. The CDR3: CASSGGFQLSYNEQFF. For the CDR3, the DNA is TGTGCCAGCAGCGGCGGGTTCCAACTCTCCTACAATGAGCAGTTCTTC.

The J gene is TRBJ2-7, the V gene TRBV5-5, with 9 bases lining up with TRBD1. Per germline, CDR1 SGHKS and CDR2 YYEKEE (reference sequence). Trimming cost V 2 bases and J 4 bases; bases outside gene matches: 4. This CDR3 comprises 14 residues. Here the CDR3 reads CASSLGQGRYEQYF. In DNA, the CDR3 is TGTGCCAGCAGCTTAGGACAGGGGAGGTACGAGCAGTACTTC.

The genes are TRBV5-6 and TRBJ2-1; 8 nucleotides line up with TRBD1. The V and J ends lost 2 bases and 7 bases, in that order; junction bases with no gene match: 5. Germline lookup yields CDR1 SGHDT and CDR2 YYEEEE. The CDR3 sequence is 14 residues long. The CDR3, as DNA: TGTGCCAGCAGCTTCAGTCAGGGGGCAAATGAGCAGTTCTTC. This encodes CASSFSQGANEQFF.

The chain uses TRBV5-1 and TRBJ2-2; perhaps TRBD1 as D (5 bases). Trimming cost V 0 bases and J 2 bases, with 8 bases left between them. The germline V gene has CDR1 SGHRS and CDR2 YFSETQ. The CDR3 spans 15 residues. The CDR3 reads CASSLVGRNTGELFF. CDR3 bases: TGCGCCAGCAGCTTGGTGGGGCGCAACACCGGGGAGCTGTTTTTT.

The chain joins TRBV10-2 to TRBJ1-1; weak D call: TRBD1 (6 bases). This CDR3 region has 16 residues. Trimming shortened V by 4 bases and J by 5 bases, and 20 bases separated the two germline ends. The germline gives CDR1 WSHSY, CDR2 SAAADI. This chain's CDR3 is CASSVGPGVVGTEAFF. DNA for the CDR3: TGCGCCAGCAGTGTAGGGCCAGGGGTTGTAGGGACTGAAGCTTTCTTT.

The V and J genes are TRBV11-3 and TRBJ2-1, with TRBD1 matching 8 bases. The CDR3 extends over 14 amino acids. Germline CDR1 SGHNT, CDR2 YENEEA. J lost 9 bases, V lost 6 bases, and 10 bases had no gene match. The CDR3 sequence is CASSSPGQVSEQFF. The CDR3, as DNA: TGTGCCAGCAGTTCTCCGGGACAGGTCAGTGAGCAGTTCTTC. Using reference TRBV11-3 and TRBJ2-1 for the parts outside the CDR3, the full variable domain is EAGVVQSPRYKIIEKKQPVAFWCNPISGHNTLYWYLQNLGQGPELLIRYENEEAVDDSQLPKDRFSAERLKGVDSTLKIQPAELGDSAVYLCASSSPGQVSEQFFGPGTRLTVL.

This clone appeared once. This rearrangement joins TRBV5-1 to TRBJ2-1; D remains ambiguous. Trimming pared 0 bases from V and 6 bases from J, leaving 7 bases between. Per germline, CDR1 SGHRS and CDR2 YFSETQ. The CDR3 has 13 residues. The chain's CDR3 is CASSLVVSNEQFF. As DNA, the CDR3 is TGCGCCAGCAGCTTGGTAGTAAGCAATGAGCAGTTCTTC.

The chain employs TRBV6-6 and TRBJ2-7; 8 nucleotides align to TRBD1. Germline trimming cut 5 bases from V and 7 bases from J; bases unmatched to any gene: 22. CDR1 is MNHNY, CDR2 SVGAGI, per germline (reference sequence). The CDR3 totals 18 residues. The CDR3 DNA reads as TGTGCCAGCAGTCAGCGGGCAGGGGGCGACTTCCTGTTCTGGGAGCAGTACTTC. As protein: CASSQRAGGDFLFWEQYF.

In nucleotides, the CDR3 is TGTGCCAGTACCTTGGCCCGGGACAGGGACACTGAAGCTTTCTTT. Encoded protein: CASTLARDRDTEAFF. The chain joins TRBV19 to TRBJ1-1; 9 bases fit TRBD1. Trimming cost V 7 bases and J 3 bases; bases outside gene matches: 9. The germline V gene has CDR1 LNHDA and CDR2 SQIVND (reference sequence). The CDR3 has 15 amino acids.

This clone was observed a few times. The V gene is TRBV2, the J gene TRBJ1-1; TRBD1 is a possible D gene (5 bases). The germline gives CDR1 SNHLY, CDR2 FYNNEI. V dropped 6 bases and J dropped 0 bases, with 11 bases sitting between them. CDR3 size: 14 residues. CDR3 protein: CASRVTDMNTEAFF. CDR3 DNA sequence: TGTGCCAGCAGGGTGACAGACATGAACACTGAAGCTTTCTTT.

The genes are TRBV5-1 and TRBJ2-1, with D hard to call. The CDR3 spans 12 residues. Germline CDR1 and CDR2: SGHRS and YFSETQ. Trimming took 4 bases from V and 8 from J, leaving 10 bases between them. CDR3: CASSAVGDEQFF. DNA of the CDR3: TGCGCCAGCAGCGCCGTGGGCGATGAGCAGTTCTTC.

The genes are TRBV19 and TRBJ2-7; D may be TRBD1 (7 bases). CDR3 size: 14 residues. Trimming took 5 bases from V and 3 from J, leaving 14 bases between them. CDR1 is LNHDA, CDR2 SQIVND, per germline (reference sequence). For the CDR3, the DNA is TGTGCCAGTAGTTGGCGGGACAGCTACTACGAGCAGTACTTC. Translation gives CASSWRDSYYEQYF.

V is TRBV24-1 and J is TRBJ2-1; TRBD1 agrees at 10 bases. Germline loops: CDR1 KGHDR, CDR2 SFDVKD. This CDR3 has 15 amino acids. Trimming cost V 3 bases and J 10 bases; bases outside gene matches: 8. CDR3 coding DNA: TGTGCCACCAGTGATCCTCCCGGGACAGGGGTCGAGCAGTTCTTC. Amino acid sequence: CATSDPPGTGVEQFF.

The CDR3, as DNA: TGTGCCAGCAGCCCTTCAGGGTACGAGCAGTACTTC. Translating it yields CASSPSGYEQYF. The chain couples TRBV14 to TRBJ2-7; D perhaps matches TRBD1 (5 bases). The germline CDR1 and CDR2 sequences are SGHDN and FVKESK. The CDR3 is 12 amino acids. V lost 4 bases and J 4 bases, leaving 8 bases between the germline ends.

The chain couples TRBV7-2 to TRBJ2-7; 12 bases line up with TRBD2. V lost 5 bases and J lost 3; bases outside the gene matches: 5. Germline CDR1 SGHTA, CDR2 FQGNSA. The CDR3 is made up of 15 amino acids. In DNA, the CDR3 is TGTGCCAGCAGCCCACTAGCGGGGGGCGACTACGAGCAGTACTTC. Residues: CASSPLAGGDYEQYF.